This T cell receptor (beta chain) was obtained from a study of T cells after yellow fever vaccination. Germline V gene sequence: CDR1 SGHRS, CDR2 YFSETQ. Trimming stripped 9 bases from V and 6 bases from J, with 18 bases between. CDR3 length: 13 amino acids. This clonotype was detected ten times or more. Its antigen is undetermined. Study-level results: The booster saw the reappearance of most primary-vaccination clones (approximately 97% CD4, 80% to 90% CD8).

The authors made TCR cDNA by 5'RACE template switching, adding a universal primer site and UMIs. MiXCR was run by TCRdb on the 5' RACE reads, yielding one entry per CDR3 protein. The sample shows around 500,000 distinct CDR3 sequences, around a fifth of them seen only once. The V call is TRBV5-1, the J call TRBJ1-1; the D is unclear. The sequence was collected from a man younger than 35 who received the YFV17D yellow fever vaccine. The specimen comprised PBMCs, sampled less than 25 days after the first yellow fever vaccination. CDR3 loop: CATSKDSGSEAFF. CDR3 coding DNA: TGCGCCACCTCCAAAGACTCGGGATCTGAAGCTTTCTTT.